This T cell receptor (beta chain) was observed in a study of blood T cell repertoires in COVID-19. Study overall: COVID-19 samples from acute and convalescent phases originated in the United States, Italy and Spain.

Germline V CDR1 and CDR2: SGHVS, FQNEAQ. Trimming cost V 4 bases and J 4 bases, with 5 bases left between them. The CDR3 runs to 11 residues. Individuals drawn from 20 to 30 US areas were roughly 18 to 95 years old. Assignment of participants to cohorts was predicated upon participant-reported clinical history. In the study's own analysis: Researchers report that nucleated cell counts were estimated from reference gene primer amplification. The method was immunoSEQ multiplex PCR; TCRdb's version includes in-frame clones alone and lacks a portion of them. That table gives V, J and clone size, and the DNA gave D and trimming. The table has under 300,000 clones, approximately 86% seen once.

The source material was PBMCs or T cells enriched from blood (not recorded which). This TCR was recovered from a woman between 40 and 50 years old with acute COVID-19. The chain recombines TRBV7-8 with TRBJ2-7; no firm D call. This CDR3 reads CASSSLYEQYF. CDR3 DNA sequence: TGTGCCAGCAGCTCGTTATACGAGCAGTACTTC.